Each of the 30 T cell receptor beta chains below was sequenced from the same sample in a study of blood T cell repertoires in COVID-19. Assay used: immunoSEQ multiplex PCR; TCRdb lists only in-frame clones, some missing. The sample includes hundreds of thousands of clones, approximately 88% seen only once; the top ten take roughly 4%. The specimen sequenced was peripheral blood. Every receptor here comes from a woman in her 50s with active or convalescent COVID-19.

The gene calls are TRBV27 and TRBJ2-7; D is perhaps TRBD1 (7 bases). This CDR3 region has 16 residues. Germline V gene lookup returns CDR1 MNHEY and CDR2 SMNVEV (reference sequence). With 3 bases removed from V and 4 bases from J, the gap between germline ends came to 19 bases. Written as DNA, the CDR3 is TGTGCCAGCAGTTTGGGGCCAGGAGGGGGCGTTTACGAGCAGTACTTC. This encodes CASSLGPGGGVYEQYF.

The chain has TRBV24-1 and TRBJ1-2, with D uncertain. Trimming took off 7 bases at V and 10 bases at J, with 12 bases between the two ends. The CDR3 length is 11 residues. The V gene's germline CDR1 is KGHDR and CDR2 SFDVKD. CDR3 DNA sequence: TGTGCCACCAGCGACAACATGGCCTACACCTTC. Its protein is CATSDNMAYTF.

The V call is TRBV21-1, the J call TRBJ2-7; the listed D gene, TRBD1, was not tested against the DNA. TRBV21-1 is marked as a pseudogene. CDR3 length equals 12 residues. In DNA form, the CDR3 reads TGTGCCAGCAGCAAAATAGGGGACGAGCAGTACTTC. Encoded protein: CASSKIGDEQYF.

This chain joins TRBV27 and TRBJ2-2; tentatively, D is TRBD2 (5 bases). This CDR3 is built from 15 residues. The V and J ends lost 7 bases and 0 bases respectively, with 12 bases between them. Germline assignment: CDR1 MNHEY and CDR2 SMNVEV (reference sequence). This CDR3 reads CASTRSGSNTGELFF. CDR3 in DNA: TGTGCCAGCACCAGAAGCGGATCGAACACCGGGGAGCTGTTTTTT.

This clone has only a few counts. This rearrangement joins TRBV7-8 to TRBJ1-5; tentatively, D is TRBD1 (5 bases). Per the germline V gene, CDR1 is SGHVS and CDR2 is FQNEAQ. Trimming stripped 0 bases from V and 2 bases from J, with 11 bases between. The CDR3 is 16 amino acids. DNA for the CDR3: TGTGCCAGCAGCTTAGCCACCTCCAGGGGCAATCAGCCCCAGCATTTT. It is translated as CASSLATSRGNQPQHF.

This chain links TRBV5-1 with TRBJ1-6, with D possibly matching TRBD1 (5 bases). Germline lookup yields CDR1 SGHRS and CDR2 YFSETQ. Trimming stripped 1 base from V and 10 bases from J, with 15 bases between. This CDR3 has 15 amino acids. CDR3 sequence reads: CASSLTGQGDSPLHF. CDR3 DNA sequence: TGCGCCAGCAGCTTGACCGGCCAGGGTGACTCACCCCTCCACTTT.

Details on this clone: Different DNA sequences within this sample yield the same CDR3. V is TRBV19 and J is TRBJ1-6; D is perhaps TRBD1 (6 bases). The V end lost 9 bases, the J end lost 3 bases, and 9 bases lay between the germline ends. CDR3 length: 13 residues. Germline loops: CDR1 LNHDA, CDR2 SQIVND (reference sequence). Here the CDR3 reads CASNRDYNSPLHF. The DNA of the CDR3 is TGTGCCAGCAACAGGGACTATAATTCACCCCTCCACTTT.

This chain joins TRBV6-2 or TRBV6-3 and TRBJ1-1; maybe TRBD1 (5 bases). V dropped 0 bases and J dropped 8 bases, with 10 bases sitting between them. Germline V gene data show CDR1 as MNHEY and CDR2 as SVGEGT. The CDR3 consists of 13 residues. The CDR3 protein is CASSYSPGREAFF. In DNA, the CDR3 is TGTGCCAGCAGTTACTCGCCAGGGCGGGAAGCTTTCTTT.

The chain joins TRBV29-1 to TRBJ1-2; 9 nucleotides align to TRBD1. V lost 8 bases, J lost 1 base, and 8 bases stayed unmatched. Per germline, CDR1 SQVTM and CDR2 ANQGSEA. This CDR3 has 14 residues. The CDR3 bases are TGCAGCATGAGGGGACAGGGATATAACTATGGCTACACCTTC. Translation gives CSMRGQGYNYGYTF.

The CDR3 spells CASSETRLRGGEKLFF. CDR3 nucleotide sequence: TGTGCCAGCAGTGAGACCCGACTCCGGGGAGGTGAAAAACTGTTTTTT. The V gene is TRBV2, the J gene TRBJ1-4; no definite D call. Looked up from germline, CDR1 is SNHLY and CDR2 is FYNNEI. With 3 bases removed from V and 7 bases from J, the gap between germline ends came to 18 bases. This CDR3 spans 16 amino acids.

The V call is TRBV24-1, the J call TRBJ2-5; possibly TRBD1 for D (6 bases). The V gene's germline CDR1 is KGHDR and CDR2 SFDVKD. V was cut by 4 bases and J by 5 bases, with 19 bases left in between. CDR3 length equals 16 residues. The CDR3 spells CATSEPKQGTRETQYF. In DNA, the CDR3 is TGTGCCACCAGTGAACCCAAACAGGGAACGAGGGAGACCCAGTACTTC.

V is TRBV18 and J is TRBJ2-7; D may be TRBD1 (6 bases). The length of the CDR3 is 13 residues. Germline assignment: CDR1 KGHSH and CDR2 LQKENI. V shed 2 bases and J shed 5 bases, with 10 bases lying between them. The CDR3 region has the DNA TGTGCCAGCTCACCATCATCAGGGGACGAGCAGTACTTC. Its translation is CASSPSSGDEQYF.

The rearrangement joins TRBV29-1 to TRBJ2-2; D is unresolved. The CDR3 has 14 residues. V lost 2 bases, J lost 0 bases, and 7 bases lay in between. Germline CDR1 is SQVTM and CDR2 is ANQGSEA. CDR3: CSVERRPNTGELFF. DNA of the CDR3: TGCAGCGTTGAAAGGCGGCCGAACACCGGGGAGCTGTTTTTT.

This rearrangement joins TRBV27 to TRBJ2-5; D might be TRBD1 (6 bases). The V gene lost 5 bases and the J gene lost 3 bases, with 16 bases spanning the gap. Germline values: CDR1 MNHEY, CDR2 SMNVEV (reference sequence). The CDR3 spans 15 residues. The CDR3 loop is CASSTWTDPKETQYF. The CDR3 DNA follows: TGTGCCAGCAGTACCTGGACAGACCCAAAAGAGACCCAGTACTTC.

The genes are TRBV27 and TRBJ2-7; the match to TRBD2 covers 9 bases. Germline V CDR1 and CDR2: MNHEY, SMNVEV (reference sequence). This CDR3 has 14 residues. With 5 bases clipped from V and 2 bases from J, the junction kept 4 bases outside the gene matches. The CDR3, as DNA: TGTGCCAGCAGTCGCAGCGGGAGGCCCTACGAGCAGTACTTC. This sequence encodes CASSRSGRPYEQYF.

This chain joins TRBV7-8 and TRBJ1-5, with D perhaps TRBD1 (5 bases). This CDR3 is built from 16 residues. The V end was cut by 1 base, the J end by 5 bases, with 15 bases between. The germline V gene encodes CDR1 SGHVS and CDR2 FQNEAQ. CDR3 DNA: TGTGCCAGCAGCTTAGGGGCCAGGGTAGGGGATCAGCCCCAGCATTTT. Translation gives CASSLGARVGDQPQHF.

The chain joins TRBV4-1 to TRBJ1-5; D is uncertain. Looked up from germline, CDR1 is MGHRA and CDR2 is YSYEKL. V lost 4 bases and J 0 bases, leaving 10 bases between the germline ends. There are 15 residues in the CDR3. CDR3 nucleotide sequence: TGCGCCAGCAGCCCTCTTTCCTTTAGCAATCAGCCCCAGCATTTT. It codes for CASSPLSFSNQPQHF.

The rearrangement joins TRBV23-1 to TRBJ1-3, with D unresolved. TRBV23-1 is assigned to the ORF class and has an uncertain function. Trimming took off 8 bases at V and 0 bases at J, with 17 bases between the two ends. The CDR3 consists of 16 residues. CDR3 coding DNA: TGCGCCAGCCCCCTACTTACGGGGTCCTCTGGAAACACCATATATTTT. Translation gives CASPLLTGSSGNTIYF.

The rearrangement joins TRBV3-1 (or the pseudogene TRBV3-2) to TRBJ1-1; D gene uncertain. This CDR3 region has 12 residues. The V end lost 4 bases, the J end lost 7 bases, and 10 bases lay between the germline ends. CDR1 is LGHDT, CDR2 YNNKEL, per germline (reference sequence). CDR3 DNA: TGTGCCAGCAGCCCAAGGGAGAGTGAAGCTTTCTTT. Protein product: CASSPRESEAFF.

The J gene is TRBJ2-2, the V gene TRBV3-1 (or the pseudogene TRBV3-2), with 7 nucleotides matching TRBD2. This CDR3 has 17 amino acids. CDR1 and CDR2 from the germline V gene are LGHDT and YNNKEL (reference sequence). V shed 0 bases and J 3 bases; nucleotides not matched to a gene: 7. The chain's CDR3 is CASSQEDGGGDTGELFF. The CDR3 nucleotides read TGTGCCAGCAGCCAAGAGGATGGGGGAGGGGACACCGGGGAGCTGTTTTTT.

The CDR3 sequence: CASSTALAGPRIDTQYF. The CDR3 nucleotides are TGTGCCAGCAGCACGGCACTAGCGGGCCCCCGGATCGATACGCAGTATTTT. This rearrangement joins TRBV21-1 to TRBJ2-3; the D call TRBD2 from the table was never checked on the DNA. TRBV21-1 is recorded as a pseudogene. The CDR3 covers 17 residues.

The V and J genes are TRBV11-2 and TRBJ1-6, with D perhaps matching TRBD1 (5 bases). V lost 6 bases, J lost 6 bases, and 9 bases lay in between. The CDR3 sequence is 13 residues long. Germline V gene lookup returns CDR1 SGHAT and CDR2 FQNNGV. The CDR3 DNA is TGTGCCAGCAGGGAACAGGCTAATTCACCCCTCCACTTT. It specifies CASREQANSPLHF.

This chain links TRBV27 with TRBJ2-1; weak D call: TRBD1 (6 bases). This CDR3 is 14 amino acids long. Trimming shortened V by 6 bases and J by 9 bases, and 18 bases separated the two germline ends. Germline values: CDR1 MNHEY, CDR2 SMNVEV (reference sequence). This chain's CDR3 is CASSSGQGKVEQFF. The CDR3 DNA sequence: TGTGCCAGCAGCTCAGGCCAGGGGAAGGTTGAGCAGTTCTTC.

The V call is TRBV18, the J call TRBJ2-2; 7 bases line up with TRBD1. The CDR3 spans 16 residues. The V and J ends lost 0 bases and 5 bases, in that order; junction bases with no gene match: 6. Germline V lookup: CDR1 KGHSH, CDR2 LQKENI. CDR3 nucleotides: TGTGCCAGCTCACCACCTGCGACAGGGAAGACCGGGGAGCTGTTTTTT. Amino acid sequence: CASSPPATGKTGELFF.

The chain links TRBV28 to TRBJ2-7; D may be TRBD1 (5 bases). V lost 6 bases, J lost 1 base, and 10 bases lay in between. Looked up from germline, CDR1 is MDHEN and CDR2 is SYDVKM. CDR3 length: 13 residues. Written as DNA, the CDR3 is TGTGCCAGCAGGGCGCAGGGATCCTACGAGCAGTACTTC. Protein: CASRAQGSYEQYF.

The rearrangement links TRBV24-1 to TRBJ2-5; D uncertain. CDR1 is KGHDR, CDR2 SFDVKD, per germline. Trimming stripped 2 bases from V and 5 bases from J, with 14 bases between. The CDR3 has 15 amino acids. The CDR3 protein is CATSDSRTLGETQYF. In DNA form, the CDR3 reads TGTGCCACCAGTGATTCCCGCACCCTGGGCGAGACCCAGTACTTC.

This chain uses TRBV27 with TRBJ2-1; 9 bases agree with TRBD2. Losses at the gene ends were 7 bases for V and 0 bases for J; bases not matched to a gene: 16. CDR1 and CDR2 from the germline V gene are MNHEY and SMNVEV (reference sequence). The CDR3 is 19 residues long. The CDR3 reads CASIALSRGGRNSYNEQFF. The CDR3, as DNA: TGTGCCAGCATCGCGCTGTCGCGGGGGGGGCGGAACTCCTACAATGAGCAGTTCTTC.

The CDR3 bases are TGTGCCATCAGTGAGTCAGCGACAGCTTCCTACGAGCAGTACTTC. It encodes CAISESATASYEQYF. This rearrangement joins TRBV10-3 to TRBJ2-7; D is perhaps TRBD1 (5 bases). In germline, CDR1 is ENHRY, CDR2 SYGVKD. The CDR3 consists of 15 residues. The V gene lost 0 bases and the J gene lost 1 base, with 10 bases spanning the gap.

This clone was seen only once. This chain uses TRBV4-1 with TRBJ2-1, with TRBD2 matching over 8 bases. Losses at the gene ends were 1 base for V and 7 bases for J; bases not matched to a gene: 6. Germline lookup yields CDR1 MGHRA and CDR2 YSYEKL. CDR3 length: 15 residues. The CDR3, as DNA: TGCGCCAGCAGCCAAGTACCGGGAGGGCCGAATGAGCAGTTCTTC. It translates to CASSQVPGGPNEQFF.

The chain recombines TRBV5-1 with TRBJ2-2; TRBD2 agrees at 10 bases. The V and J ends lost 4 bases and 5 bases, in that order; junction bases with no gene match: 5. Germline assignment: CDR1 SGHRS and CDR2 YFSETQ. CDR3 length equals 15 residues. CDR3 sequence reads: CASSAGLARTGELFF. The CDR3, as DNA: TGCGCCAGCAGCGCGGGACTAGCGAGGACCGGGGAGCTGTTTTTT.